The subject of this entry is one TCR beta chain. The antigen is not known. This CDR3 has 14 amino acids. Trimming shortened V by 0 bases and J by 5 bases, and 12 bases separated the two germline ends. Germline CDR1 reads SGHRS; CDR2 reads YFSETQ. The data stem from a study of shared clonotypes between healthy human individuals. Whole-study results and caveats: Naive CD4 clonotypes overlapped across a few donors at roughly 5%.

Over several immunoSEQ plates, each subset's genomic DNA was distributed in even portions. The table came from immunoSEQ multiplex PCR; TCRdb's copy has only in-frame clones and leaves some out. The sample shows 2 million to 2.5 million clones, 85% to 95% of them seen only once. The sample comprised naive CD4+ T cells sorted from blood. Subset of the sample: CD45RA+ positively selected. The chain is built from TRBV5-1 and TRBJ2-7; D may be TRBD1 or TRBD2 (5 bases each). This TCR was recovered from a man aged 18-30 years in good health. The CDR3 reads CASSLEGTRDEQYF. As DNA, the CDR3 is TGCGCCAGCAGCTTGGAGGGGACGCGCGACGAGCAGTACTTC.